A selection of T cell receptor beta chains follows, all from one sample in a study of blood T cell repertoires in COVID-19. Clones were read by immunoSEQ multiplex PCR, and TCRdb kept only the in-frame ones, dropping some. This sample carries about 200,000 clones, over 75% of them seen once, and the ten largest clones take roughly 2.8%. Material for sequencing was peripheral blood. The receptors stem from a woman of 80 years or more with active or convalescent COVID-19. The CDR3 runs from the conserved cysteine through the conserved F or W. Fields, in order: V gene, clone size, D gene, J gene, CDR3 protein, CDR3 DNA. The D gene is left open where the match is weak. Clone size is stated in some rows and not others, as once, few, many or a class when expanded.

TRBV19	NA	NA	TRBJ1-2	CASHEARGWSYGYTF	TGTGCCAGCCACGAAGCCCGAGGTTGGAGCTATGGCTACACCTTC
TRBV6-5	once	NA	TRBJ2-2	CASSSGGNTGELFF	TGTGCCAGCAGTTCTGGCGGGAACACCGGGGAGCTGTTTTTT
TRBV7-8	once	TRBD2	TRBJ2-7	CASSLPLAVQSEQYF	TGTGCCAGCAGCCTACCACTAGCGGTTCAGTCCGAGCAGTACTTC
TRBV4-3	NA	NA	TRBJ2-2	CASSQVEARGGELFF	TGCGCCAGCAGCCAAGTGGAGGCGAGGGGGGGGGAGCTGTTTTTT
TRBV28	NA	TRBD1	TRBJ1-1	CASTPLGQGARGTEAFF	TGTGCCAGCACCCCTCTAGGACAGGGGGCGAGGGGCACTGAAGCTTTCTTT
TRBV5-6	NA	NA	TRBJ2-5	CASSLGKETQYF	TGTGCCAGCAGTCTCGGGAAAGAGACCCAGTACTTC
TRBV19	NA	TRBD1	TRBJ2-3	CATRTGYTDTQYF	TGTGCCACCCGGACAGGGTACACAGATACGCAGTATTTT
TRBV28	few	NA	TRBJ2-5	CASSSVAPARETQYF	TGTGCCAGCAGCTCTGTGGCCCCTGCCAGAGAGACCCAGTACTTC
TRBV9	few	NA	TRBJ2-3	CASSARPAGGPRDTQYF	TGTGCCAGCAGCGCACGACCCGCCGGGGGTCCGCGAGATACGCAGTATTTT
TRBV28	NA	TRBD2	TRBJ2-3	CASSLLAGDNTQYF	TGTGCCAGCAGTTTACTAGCGGGGGATAATACGCAGTATTTT
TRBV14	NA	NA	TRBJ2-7	CASSLGGYEQYF	TGTGCCAGCAGCCTTGGCGGCTACGAGCAGTACTTC
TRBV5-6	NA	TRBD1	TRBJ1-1	CASSPIKAGTDTEAFF	TGTGCCAGCAGCCCGATAAAGGCCGGGACAGACACTGAAGCTTTCTTT
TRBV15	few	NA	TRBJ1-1	CATSSVRGYTEAFF	TGTGCCACCAGCAGCGTGCGGGGGTACACTGAAGCTTTCTTT
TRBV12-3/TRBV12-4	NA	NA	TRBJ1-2	CASSTGFPGYTF	TGTGCCAGCAGCACAGGGTTCCCTGGCTACACCTTC
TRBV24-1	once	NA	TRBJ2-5	CATSRKGPLGETQYF	TGTGCCACCAGTCGAAAGGGGCCGTTGGGTGAGACCCAGTACTTC
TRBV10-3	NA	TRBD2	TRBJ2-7	CAISRLAGVFNEQYF	TGTGCCATCAGTCGACTAGCGGGGGTTTTCAACGAGCAGTACTTC
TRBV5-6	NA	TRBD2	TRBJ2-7	CASSLVRGVISYEQYF	TGTGCCAGCAGCTTGGTGCGGGGGGTCATATCCTACGAGCAGTACTTC
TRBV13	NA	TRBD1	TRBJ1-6	CASSLGPGQGPPLHF	TGTGCCAGCAGCTTAGGCCCGGGACAGGGTCCACCCCTCCACTTT
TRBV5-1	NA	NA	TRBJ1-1	CASSLDDGQAQPGAFF	TGCGCCAGCAGCTTGGACGACGGACAAGCCCAACCCGGAGCTTTCTTT
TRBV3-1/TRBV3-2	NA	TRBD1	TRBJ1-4	CASSQRDRTREKLFF	TGTGCCAGCAGCCAACGGGACAGGACACGTGAAAAACTGTTTTTT
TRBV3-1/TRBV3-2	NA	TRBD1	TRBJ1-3	CASSPRQGVNGNTIYF	TGTGCCAGCAGCCCACGACAGGGGGTAAATGGAAACACCATATATTTT
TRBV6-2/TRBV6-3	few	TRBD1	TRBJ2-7	CASSHPEGAGGSYEQYF	TGTGCCAGCAGTCACCCAGAAGGGGCAGGGGGCTCCTACGAGCAGTACTTC
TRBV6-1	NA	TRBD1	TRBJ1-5	CASSEVPDRMSNQPQHF	TGTGCCAGCAGTGAAGTGCCGGACAGGATGAGCAATCAGCCCCAGCATTTT
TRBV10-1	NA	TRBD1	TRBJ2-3	CASSDGTATDTQYF	TGCGCCAGCAGTGATGGGACAGCCACAGATACGCAGTATTTT
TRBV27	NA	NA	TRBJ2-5	CASSSREGVQTQYF	TGTGCCAGCAGTTCCCGCGAGGGGGTGCAGACCCAGTACTTC
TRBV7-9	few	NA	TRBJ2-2	CASSADSNTGELFF	TGTGCCAGCAGCGCGGACAGTAACACCGGGGAGCTGTTTTTT